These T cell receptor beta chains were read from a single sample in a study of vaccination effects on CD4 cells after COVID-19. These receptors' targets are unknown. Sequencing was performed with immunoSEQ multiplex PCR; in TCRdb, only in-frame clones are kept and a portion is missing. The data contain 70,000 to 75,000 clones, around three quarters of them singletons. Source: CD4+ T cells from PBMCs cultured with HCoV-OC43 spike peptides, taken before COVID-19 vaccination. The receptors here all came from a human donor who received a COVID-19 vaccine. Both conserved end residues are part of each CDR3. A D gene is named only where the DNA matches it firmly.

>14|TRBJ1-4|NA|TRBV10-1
CASSEGEANEKLFF
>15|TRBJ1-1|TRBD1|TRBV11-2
CASSLSGGHDTEAFF
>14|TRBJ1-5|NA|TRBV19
CASSPLNLNQPQHF
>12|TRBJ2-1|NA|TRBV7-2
CASSLSRGVEFF
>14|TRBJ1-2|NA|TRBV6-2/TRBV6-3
CASSTPGTIGGYTF
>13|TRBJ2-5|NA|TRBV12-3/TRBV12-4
CASRDGTQETQYF
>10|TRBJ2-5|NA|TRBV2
CASNNEAQYF
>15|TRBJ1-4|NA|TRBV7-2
CASSYRATTNEKLFF
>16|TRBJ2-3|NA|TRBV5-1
CASSGVSAAGTDTQYF
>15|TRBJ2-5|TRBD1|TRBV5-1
CASSETGGKEETQYF
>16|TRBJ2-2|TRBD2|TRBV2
CASSPLAGVNTGELFF
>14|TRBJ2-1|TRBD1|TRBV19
CASRSRQGGNEQFF
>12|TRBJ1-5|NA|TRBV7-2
CASSRTAEPQHF
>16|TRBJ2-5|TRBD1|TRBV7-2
CASSLYPTGLMETQYF
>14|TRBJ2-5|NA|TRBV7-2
CASSLTRSLETQYF
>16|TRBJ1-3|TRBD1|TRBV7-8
CASSLDRGTSGNTIYF
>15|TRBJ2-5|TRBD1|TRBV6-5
CASSRDRGRQETQYF
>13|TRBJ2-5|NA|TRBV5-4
CASSPGGVETQYF
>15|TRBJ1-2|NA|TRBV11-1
CASSLAPGFGYGYTF
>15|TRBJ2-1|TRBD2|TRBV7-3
CASSPLAGSYNEQFF
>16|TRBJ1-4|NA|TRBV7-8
CASSTRWGATNEKLFF
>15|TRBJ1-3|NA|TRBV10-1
CASTVPVECGNTIYF
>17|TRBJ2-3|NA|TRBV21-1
CASSSPRGQGLGDTQYF
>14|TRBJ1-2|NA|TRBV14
CASSQVPGNYGYTF
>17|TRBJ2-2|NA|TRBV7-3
CASSGRGSVSNTGELFF
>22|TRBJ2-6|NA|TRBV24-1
CATSDTPGKGREKNSGANVLTF
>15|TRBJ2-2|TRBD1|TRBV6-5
CASRAGTVNTGELFF
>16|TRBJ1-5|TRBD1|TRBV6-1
CASSEVRTGGNQPQHF